The next 13 T cell receptor beta chains were all read from a single sample in a study of T cell responses to AZD1222 COVID-19 vaccine. Sequenced by immunoSEQ multiplex PCR; TCRdb stores in-frame clones only, minus some. The sample has some 60,000 clones, roughly 82% seen once. The specimen comprised peripheral blood, sampled on day 0 of AZD1222 vaccination. The receptors derive from an adult in good health.

This rearrangement joins TRBV13 to TRBJ1-3; 9 bases fit TRBD1. CDR1 and CDR2 (germline): PRHDT, FYEKMQ (reference sequence). V was clipped by 1 base and J by 7 bases; unmatched bases: 8. This CDR3 has 16 amino acids. DNA for the CDR3: TGTGCCAGCAGCTTAGAATCGACAGGGGGAAGGAACACCATATATTTT. It encodes CASSLESTGGRNTIYF.

V gene TRBV18 combines with J gene TRBJ2-7, with 8 positions matching TRBD2. The CDR3 is made up of 14 amino acids. The germline CDR1 and CDR2 sequences are KGHSH and LQKENI. With 2 bases clipped from V and 2 bases from J, the junction kept 2 bases outside the gene matches. The CDR3 here is CASSPETSAYEQYV. CDR3 DNA: TGTGCCAGCTCACCAGAGACTAGCGCCTACGAGCAGTACGTC.

The table lists this clone with a count of one. The rearrangement joins TRBV28 to TRBJ1-5, with 9 bases fitting TRBD1. The CDR3 totals 14 residues. CDR1 and CDR2 from the germline V gene are MDHEN and SYDVKM. V lost 5 bases and J lost 7; bases outside the gene matches: 6. CDR3 DNA: TGTGCCAGCAGTCCTGGACAGGGGAAGCAGCCCCAGCATTTT. Encoded protein: CASSPGQGKQPQHF.

This chain joins TRBV7-2 and TRBJ2-7; D call uncertain. CDR3 length: 14 amino acids. Germline V gives CDR1 SGHTA, CDR2 FQGNSA. V was trimmed by 5 bases and J by 0 bases, leaving 11 bases between them. Here the CDR3 DNA reads TGTGCCAGCAGCCGCACTTATGTCTCCTACGAGCAGTACGTC. Translating it yields CASSRTYVSYEQYV.

A few counts support this clone. V gene TRBV28 combines with J gene TRBJ1-1; no definite D call. Deletions cut 2 bases from V and 1 base from J, with 8 bases between. Looked up from germline, CDR1 is MDHEN and CDR2 is SYDVKM. This CDR3 spans 14 amino acids. CDR3 DNA: TGTGCCAGCAGTTTAGGGTACAGGAACACTGAAGCTTTCTTT. Its translation: CASSLGYRNTEAFF.

The CDR3 region is CATRETLTDTQYF. In DNA, the CDR3 is TGTGCCACCAGGGAAACACTCACAGATACGCAGTATTTT. The genes are TRBV24-1 and TRBJ2-3, with unresolved D. V was clipped by 7 bases and J by 2 bases, with 9 bases between them. The CDR3 has 13 amino acids. In germline, CDR1 is KGHDR, CDR2 SFDVKD.

CDR3 DNA sequence: TGTGCCAGCAGCCAACAGATCACCGGGGAGCTGTTTTTT. The encoded protein is CASSQQITGELFF. The chain uses TRBV7-2 and TRBJ2-2; D unclear. The CDR3 is 13 residues long. Germline-derived CDR1 and CDR2 are SGHTA and FQGNSA. The germline V and J ends were trimmed by 5 bases and 4 bases, with 8 bases remaining between them.

This chain links TRBV20-1 with TRBJ1-3; D gene ambiguous. Trimming removed 0 bases at V and 7 bases at J, with 4 bases between. Germline V lookup: CDR1 DFQATT, CDR2 SNEGSKA (reference sequence). The CDR3 is 11 amino acids. Here the CDR3 reads CSAREVNTIYF. The CDR3 bases are TGCAGTGCTAGAGAGGTTAACACCATATATTTT.

This CDR3 is CASSAHGGTTEAFF. CDR3 DNA sequence: TGTGCCAGCAGCGCCCACGGCGGAACGACTGAAGCTTTCTTT. The V gene is TRBV9, the J gene TRBJ1-1; the D is unclear. The CDR3 runs 14 residues. Germline assignment: CDR1 SGDLS and CDR2 YYNGEE. The germline V and J ends were trimmed by 3 bases and 5 bases, with 14 bases remaining between them.

The V gene is TRBV2, the J gene TRBJ2-1, with D possibly matching TRBD1 (6 bases). Germline V lookup: CDR1 SNHLY, CDR2 FYNNEI. Trimming took 7 bases from V and 0 from J, leaving 13 bases between them. The CDR3 totals 15 residues. The CDR3 DNA follows: TGTGCCAGCAAGGAACAGGGCCTCTCCTACAATGAGCAGTTCTTC. As protein: CASKEQGLSYNEQFF.

The gene calls are TRBV9 and TRBJ2-1; D is unresolved. CDR3 size: 16 residues. Germline-derived CDR1 and CDR2 are SGDLS and YYNGEE. The ends were cut back, 0 bases at V and 7 bases at J, with 17 bases in the middle. The CDR3 spells CASSVVGRGDGNEQFF. CDR3 sequence (DNA): TGTGCCAGCAGCGTAGTGGGAAGAGGAGACGGGAATGAGCAGTTCTTC.

The chain has TRBV24-1 and TRBJ2-5; 14 bases map to TRBD2. The germline gives CDR1 KGHDR, CDR2 SFDVKD. CDR3 length: 16 amino acids. V lost 3 bases to trimming and J lost 4 bases; unmatched junction nucleotides: 3. CDR3 bases: TGTGCCACCAGTGATGGGGGGACTAGCGGGAGAGAGACCCAGTACTTC. As protein: CATSDGGTSGRETQYF.

About this clone itself: A read error may produce the germline difference seen at one junction end. The V gene is TRBV5-6, the J gene TRBJ1-2, with 11 bases matching TRBD1. This CDR3 contains 14 residues. Germline CDR1 SGHDT, CDR2 YYEEEE. The CDR3 loop reads CASSLGQGGYGYTF. CDR3 nucleotide sequence: TGTGCCAGCAGTTTGGGACAGGGGGGCTATGGCTACACCTTC.